These 8 T cell receptor beta chains came from one sample sequenced in a study of blood T cell repertoires in COVID-19. Only in-frame clones appear in the TCRdb table, and some are missing; sequencing was by immunoSEQ multiplex PCR. The table includes approximately 250,000 clones, around 86% detected once. The material sequenced was peripheral blood. Receptor source: a man in his forties or fifties with active or convalescent COVID-19.

The J gene is TRBJ2-2, the V gene TRBV5-4; D is perhaps TRBD2 (5 bases). Trimming took 7 bases from V and 5 from J, leaving 12 bases between them. The CDR3 sequence is 13 residues long. Germline CDR1 and CDR2: SGHNT and YYREEE (reference sequence). The CDR3 region has the DNA TGTGCCAGCCGATCCGAGGGTACCGGGGAGCTGTTTTTT. This gives the protein CASRSEGTGELFF. Supplemented by reference TRBV5-4 and TRBJ2-2, the full variable domain reads ETGVTQSPTHLIKTRGQQVTLRCSSQSGHNTVSWYQQALGQGPQFIFQYYREEENGRGNFPPRFSGLQFPNYSSELNVNALELDDSALYLCASRSEGTGELFFGEGSRLTVL.

The rearrangement uses TRBV28 and TRBJ1-1; D may be TRBD1 (6 bases). V was cut by 3 bases and J by 5 bases, with 13 bases left in between. This CDR3 has 14 amino acids. From germline, CDR1 is MDHEN and CDR2 SYDVKM. The CDR3 DNA reads TGTGCCAGCAGTTTGGGGGCACAAGGGACTGAAGCTTTCTTT. Protein product: CASSLGAQGTEAFF.

CDR3 sequence (DNA): TGTGCCATCAGTGAGTCGAGTCAGGTGAACACCGGGGAGCTGTTTTTT. Protein product: CAISESSQVNTGELFF. The chain employs TRBV10-3 and TRBJ2-2; D is unclear. CDR3 size: 16 residues. Trimming took 0 bases from V and 1 from J, leaving 9 bases between them. Germline assignment: CDR1 ENHRY and CDR2 SYGVKD.

This sequence joins TRBV4-2 and TRBJ2-5; TRBD2 aligns across 15 bases. After removal of 4 bases from V and 2 bases from J, the junction contained 8 bases not matched to a gene. From germline, CDR1 is LGHNA and CDR2 YNFKEQ. The CDR3 spans 18 residues. CDR3 amino acids: CASSPDGLAGGPQETQYF. CDR3 in DNA: TGTGCCAGCAGCCCTGACGGACTAGCGGGGGGGCCACAAGAGACCCAGTACTTC.

A remark on this clone: This may be a read error, as it is one base from a much larger clone. The rearrangement joins TRBV7-8 to TRBJ1-5; D remains ambiguous. CDR3 size: 13 residues. Trimming removed 1 base from V and 7 bases from J, with 8 bases in between. In germline, CDR1 is SGHVS, CDR2 FQNEAQ. Here the CDR3 reads CASSLGGGQPQHF. CDR3 coding DNA: TGTGCCAGCAGCTTAGGGGGAGGGCAGCCCCAGCATTTT.

The chain carries TRBV9 and TRBJ2-3; 7 bases are a match to TRBD2. From germline, CDR1 is SGDLS and CDR2 YYNGEE. Trimming removed 0 bases from V and 0 bases from J; junction bases left unmatched: 7. The CDR3 contains 17 residues. The CDR3 DNA is TGTGCCAGCAGCGTAGTACCCCCTAGCGGAAGCACAGATACGCAGTATTTT. Translating it yields CASSVVPPSGSTDTQYF. The entire variable domain, with the rest obtained from reference TRBV9 and TRBJ2-3, is as follows: DSGVTQTPKHLITATGQRVTLRCSPRSGDLSVYWYQQSLDQGLQFLIQYYNGEERAKGNILERFSAQQFPDLHSELNLSSLELGDSALYFCASSVVPPSGSTDTQYFGPGTRLTVL.

This clone is a singleton in its sample. The rearrangement uses TRBV30 and TRBJ2-5, with 10 bases lining up with TRBD2. Germline V CDR1 and CDR2: GTSNPN, SVGIG (reference sequence). Trimming removed 0 bases from V and 5 bases from J; junction bases left unmatched: 15. The CDR3 has 18 residues. For the CDR3, the DNA is TGTGCCTGGAGTGTTTCCAGGAGCGGGAGGGCCGTTGATGAGACCCAGTACTTC. Protein product: CAWSVSRSGRAVDETQYF.

This clone has just one count. This CDR3 is CATSDYRDSSNEQFF. CDR3 DNA sequence: TGTGCCACCAGTGACTACCGGGACAGTTCCAATGAGCAGTTCTTC. The chain has TRBV24-1 and TRBJ2-1; 7 bases align to TRBD1. The CDR3 consists of 15 residues. In germline, CDR1 is KGHDR, CDR2 SFDVKD. The ends lost 4 bases at V and 6 bases at J; junction bases unmatched: 8.